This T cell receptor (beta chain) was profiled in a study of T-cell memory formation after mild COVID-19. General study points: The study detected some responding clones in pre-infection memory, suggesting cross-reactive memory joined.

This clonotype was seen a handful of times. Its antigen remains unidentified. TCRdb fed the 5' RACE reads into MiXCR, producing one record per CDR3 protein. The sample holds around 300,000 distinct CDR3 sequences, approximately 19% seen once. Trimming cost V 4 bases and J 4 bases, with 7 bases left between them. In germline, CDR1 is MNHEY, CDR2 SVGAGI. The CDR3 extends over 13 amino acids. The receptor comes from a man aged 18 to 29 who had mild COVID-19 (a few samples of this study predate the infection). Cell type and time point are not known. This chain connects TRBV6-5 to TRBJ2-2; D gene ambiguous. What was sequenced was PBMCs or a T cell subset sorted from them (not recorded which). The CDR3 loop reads CASSSPVTGELFF. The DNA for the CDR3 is TGTGCCAGCAGTTCCCCCGTCACCGGGGAGCTGTTTTTT.